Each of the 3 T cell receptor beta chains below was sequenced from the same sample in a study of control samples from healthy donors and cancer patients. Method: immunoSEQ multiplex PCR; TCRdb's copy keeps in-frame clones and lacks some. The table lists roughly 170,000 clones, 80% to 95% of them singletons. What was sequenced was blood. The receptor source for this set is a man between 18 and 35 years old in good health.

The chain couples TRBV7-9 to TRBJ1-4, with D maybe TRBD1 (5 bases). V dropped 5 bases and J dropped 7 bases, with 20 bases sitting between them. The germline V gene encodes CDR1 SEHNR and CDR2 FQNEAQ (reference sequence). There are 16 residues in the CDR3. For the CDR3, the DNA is TGTGCCAGCAGCCCCAGGGAGGGAGGTTTAGGTGAAAAACTGTTTTTT. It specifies CASSPREGGLGEKLFF.

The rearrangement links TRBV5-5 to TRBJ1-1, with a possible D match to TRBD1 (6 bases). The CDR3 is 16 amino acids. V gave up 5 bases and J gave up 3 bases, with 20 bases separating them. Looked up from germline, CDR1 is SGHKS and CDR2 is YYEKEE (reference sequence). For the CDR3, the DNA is TGTGCCAGCAGTAGTGACAGGCGACGCTGGCACACTGAAGCTTTCTTT. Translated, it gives CASSSDRRRWHTEAFF.

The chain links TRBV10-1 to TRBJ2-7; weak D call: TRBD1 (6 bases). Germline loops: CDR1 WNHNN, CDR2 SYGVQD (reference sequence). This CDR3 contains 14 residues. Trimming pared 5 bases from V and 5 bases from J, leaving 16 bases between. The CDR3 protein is CASSSTGPRDEQYF. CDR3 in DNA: TGCGCCAGCAGTAGCACAGGGCCACGGGACGAGCAGTACTTC.